This TCR beta chain was identified in a study of T cell repertoires in cytomegalovirus infection. Overall study: Epitope selection comprised recently identified HLA-C-restricted CMV epitopes and well-studied HLA-B-restricted CMV epitopes. From public TCR beta signatures came an indication of both CMV infection and matching HLA type. The study's findings and limits: HLA-C-restricted CMV clonotypes gave the most frequent clonotype in two of eight donors. Carriers of CMV plus the relevant HLA were identified by cumulative public TCR beta family frequency.

J lost 0 bases, V lost 10 bases, and 5 bases had no gene match. This CDR3 has 13 amino acids. Per the germline V gene, CDR1 is SEHNR and CDR2 is FQNEAQ (reference sequence). The sample holds a few counts of this clonotype. The antigen remains undetermined. TCRdb ran MiXCR on the reads and lists one entry per CDR3 protein. The sample holds around 710,000 distinct CDR3 sequences, 25% to 35% seen once. This rearrangement joins TRBV7-9 to TRBJ2-7; TRBD1 matches at 8 bases. Sequencing was performed on cultured CD8+ T cells from PBMCs, taken from culture after CMV antigen stimulation. This clonotype was sampled from a human donor in good health (CMV status not recorded). Some clones in this sample may be carry-over from other donors' samples. The CDR3 DNA is TGTGCCACCGGACAGGGAAGCTCCTACGAGCAGTACTTC. Encoded protein: CATGQGSSYEQYF.